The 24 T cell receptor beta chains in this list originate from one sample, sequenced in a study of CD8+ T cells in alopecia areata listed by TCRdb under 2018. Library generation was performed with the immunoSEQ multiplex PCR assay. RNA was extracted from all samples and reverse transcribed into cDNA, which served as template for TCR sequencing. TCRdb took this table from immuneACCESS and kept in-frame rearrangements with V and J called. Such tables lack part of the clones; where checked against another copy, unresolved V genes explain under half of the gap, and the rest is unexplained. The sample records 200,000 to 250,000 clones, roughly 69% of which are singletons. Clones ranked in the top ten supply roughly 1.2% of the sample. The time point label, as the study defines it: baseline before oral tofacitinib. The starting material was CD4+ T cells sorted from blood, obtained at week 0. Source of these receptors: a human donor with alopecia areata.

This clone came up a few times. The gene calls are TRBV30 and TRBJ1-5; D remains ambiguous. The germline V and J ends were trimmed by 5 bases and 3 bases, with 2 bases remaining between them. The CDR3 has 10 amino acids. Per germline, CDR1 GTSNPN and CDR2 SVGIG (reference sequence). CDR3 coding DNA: TGTGCCTGGGACAATCAGCCCCAGCATTTT. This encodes CAWDNQPQHF.

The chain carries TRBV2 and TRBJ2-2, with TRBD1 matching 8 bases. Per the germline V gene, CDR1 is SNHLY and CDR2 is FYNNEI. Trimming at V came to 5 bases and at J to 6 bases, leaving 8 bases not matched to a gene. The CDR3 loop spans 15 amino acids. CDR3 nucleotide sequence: TGTGCCAGCAGTTTGACAGGGGTCGGACCCGGGGAGCTGTTTTTT. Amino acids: CASSLTGVGPGELFF.

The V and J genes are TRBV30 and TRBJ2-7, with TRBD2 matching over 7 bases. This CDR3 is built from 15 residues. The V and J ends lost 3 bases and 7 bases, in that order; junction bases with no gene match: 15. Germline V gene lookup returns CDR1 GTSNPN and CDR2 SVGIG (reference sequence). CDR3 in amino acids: CAWSPRGGIIGEQYF. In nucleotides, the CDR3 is TGTGCCTGGAGCCCACGGGGAGGGATAATTGGGGAGCAGTACTTC. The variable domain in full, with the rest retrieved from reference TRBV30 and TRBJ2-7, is SQTIHQWPATLVQPVGSPLSLECTVEGTSNPNLYWYRQAAGRGLQLLFYSVGIGQISSEVPQNLSASRPQDRQFILSSKKLLLSDSGFYLCAWSPRGGIIGEQYFGPGTRLTVT.

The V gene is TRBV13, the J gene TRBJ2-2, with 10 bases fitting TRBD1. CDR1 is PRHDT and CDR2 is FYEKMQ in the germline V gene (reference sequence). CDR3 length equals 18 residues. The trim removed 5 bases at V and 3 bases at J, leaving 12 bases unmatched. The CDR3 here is CASSSPSGQGKYTGELFF. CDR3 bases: TGTGCCAGCAGCAGTCCTTCGGGACAGGGGAAGTACACCGGGGAGCTGTTTTTT.

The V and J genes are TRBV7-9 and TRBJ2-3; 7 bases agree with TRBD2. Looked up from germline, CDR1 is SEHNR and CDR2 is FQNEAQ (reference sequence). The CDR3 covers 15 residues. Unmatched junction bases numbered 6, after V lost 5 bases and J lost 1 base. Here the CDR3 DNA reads TGTGCCAGCAGCCGTCCGGGGGGACGCACAGATACGCAGTATTTT. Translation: CASSRPGGRTDTQYF.

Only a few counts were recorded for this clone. Written as DNA, the CDR3 is TGCAGCGCTGGGACCGGAGATAGCAATCAGCCCCAGCATTTT. It specifies CSAGTGDSNQPQHF. The chain couples TRBV29-1 to TRBJ1-5, with a tentative D call TRBD1 (5 bases). Germline loops: CDR1 SQVTM, CDR2 ANQGSEA. The V end was cut by 7 bases, the J end by 0 bases, with 13 bases between. The CDR3 is made up of 14 amino acids.

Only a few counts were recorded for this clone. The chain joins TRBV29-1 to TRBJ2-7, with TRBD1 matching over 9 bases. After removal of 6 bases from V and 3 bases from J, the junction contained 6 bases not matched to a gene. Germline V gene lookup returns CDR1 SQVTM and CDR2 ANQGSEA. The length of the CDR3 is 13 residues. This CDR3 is CSVGTGTYYEQYF. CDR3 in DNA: TGCAGCGTGGGGACAGGGACATACTACGAGCAGTACTTC.

CDR3 bases: TGTGCCAGCTCATGGACAGCCGGGGAGCTGTTTTTT. The encoded protein is CASSWTAGELFF. This sequence joins TRBV18 and TRBJ2-2; tentative D call: TRBD1 (6 bases). There are 12 residues in the CDR3. The germline V and J ends were trimmed by 5 bases and 6 bases, with 7 bases remaining between them. The germline CDR1 and CDR2 sequences are KGHSH and LQKENI.

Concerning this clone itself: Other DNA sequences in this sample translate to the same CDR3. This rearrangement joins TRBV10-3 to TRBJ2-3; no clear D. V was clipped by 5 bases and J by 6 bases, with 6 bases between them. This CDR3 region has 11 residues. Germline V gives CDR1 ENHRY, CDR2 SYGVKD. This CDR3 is CAISPGDTQYF. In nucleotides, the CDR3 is TGTGCCATCAGTCCAGGCGATACGCAGTATTTT.

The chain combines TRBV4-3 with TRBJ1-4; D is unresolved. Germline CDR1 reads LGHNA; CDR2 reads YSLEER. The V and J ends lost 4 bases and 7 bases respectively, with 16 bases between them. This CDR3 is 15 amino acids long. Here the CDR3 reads CASSPPGGRGEKLFF. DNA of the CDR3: TGCGCCAGCAGCCCCCCCGGCGGGCGAGGTGAAAAACTGTTTTTT.

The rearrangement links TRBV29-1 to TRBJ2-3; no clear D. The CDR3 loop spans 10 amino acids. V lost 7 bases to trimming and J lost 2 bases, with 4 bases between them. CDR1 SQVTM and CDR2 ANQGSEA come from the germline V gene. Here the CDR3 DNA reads TGCAGCGGACACACAGATACGCAGTATTTT. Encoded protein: CSGHTDTQYF.

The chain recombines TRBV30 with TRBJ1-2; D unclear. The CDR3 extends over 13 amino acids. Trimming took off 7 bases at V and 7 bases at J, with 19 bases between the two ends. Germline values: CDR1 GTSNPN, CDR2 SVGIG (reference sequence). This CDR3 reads CALRDLTRSGYTF. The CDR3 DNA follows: TGTGCCTTGCGAGACCTCACCCGTTCTGGCTACACCTTC.

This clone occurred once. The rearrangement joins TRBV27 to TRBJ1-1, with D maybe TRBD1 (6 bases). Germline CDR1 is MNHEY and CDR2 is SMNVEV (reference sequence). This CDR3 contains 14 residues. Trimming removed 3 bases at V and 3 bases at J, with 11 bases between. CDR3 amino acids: CASSFQGRYTEAFF. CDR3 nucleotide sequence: TGTGCCAGCAGTTTCCAGGGGCGGTACACTGAAGCTTTCTTT.

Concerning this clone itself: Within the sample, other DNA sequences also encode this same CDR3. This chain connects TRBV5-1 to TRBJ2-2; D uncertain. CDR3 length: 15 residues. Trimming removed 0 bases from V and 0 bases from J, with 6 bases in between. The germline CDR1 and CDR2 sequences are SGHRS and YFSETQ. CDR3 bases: TGCGCCAGCAGCTTGGACAGAGCGAACACCGGGGAGCTGTTTTTT. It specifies CASSLDRANTGELFF.

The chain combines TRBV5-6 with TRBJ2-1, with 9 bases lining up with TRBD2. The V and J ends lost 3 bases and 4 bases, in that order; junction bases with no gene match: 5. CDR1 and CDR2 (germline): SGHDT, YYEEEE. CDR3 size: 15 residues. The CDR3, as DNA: TGTGCCAGCAGCTCGGGACTAGCCAAATACAATGAGCAGTTCTTC. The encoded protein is CASSSGLAKYNEQFF.

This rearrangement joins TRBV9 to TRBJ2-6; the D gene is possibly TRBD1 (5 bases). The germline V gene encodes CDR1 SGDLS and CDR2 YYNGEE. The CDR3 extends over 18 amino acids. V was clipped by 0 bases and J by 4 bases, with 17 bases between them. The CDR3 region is CASSVGTKNPRGANVLTF. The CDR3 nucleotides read TGTGCCAGCAGCGTAGGGACAAAAAACCCTAGAGGGGCCAACGTCCTGACTTTC.

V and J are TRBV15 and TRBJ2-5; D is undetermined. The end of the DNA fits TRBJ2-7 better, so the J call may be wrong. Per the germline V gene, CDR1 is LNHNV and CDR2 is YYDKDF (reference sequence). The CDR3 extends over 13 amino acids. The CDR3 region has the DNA TGTGCCACCAGCCTCCCGGGCGGCGGCGAGCAGTACTTC. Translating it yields CATSLPGGGEQYF.

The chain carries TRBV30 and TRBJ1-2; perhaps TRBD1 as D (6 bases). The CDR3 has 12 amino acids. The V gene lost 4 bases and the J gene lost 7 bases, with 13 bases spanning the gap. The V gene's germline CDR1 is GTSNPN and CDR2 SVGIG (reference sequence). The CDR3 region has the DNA TGTGCCTGGAAGGGGGTCAGTCGTGGCTACACCTTC. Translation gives CAWKGVSRGYTF.

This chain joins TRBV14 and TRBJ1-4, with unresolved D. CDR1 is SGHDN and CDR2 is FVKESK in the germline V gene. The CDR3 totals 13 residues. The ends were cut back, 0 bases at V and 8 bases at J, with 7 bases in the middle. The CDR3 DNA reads TGTGCCAGCAGCCAAGATCTTGGGGAAAAACTGTTTTTT. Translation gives CASSQDLGEKLFF.

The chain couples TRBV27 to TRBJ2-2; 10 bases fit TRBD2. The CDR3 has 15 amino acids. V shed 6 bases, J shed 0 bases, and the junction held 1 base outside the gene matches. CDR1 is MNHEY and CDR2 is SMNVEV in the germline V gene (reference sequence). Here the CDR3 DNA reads TGTGCCAGCAGCCTAGCGGGGGCGAACACCGGGGAGCTGTTTTTT. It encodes CASSLAGANTGELFF.

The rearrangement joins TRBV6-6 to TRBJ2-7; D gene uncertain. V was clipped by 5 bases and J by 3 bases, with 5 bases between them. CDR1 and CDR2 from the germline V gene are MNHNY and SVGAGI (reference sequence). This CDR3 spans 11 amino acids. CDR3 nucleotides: TGTGCCAGCAGTGAGTTCTACGAGCAGTACTTC. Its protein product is CASSEFYEQYF.

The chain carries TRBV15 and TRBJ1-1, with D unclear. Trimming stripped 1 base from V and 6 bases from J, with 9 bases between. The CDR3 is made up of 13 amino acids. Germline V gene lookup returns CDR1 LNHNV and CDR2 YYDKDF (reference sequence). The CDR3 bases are TGTGCCACCAGCAGAGTAGGGTACTCTGAAGCTTTCTTT. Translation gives CATSRVGYSEAFF.

This CDR3 reads CASSEVYEQYF. The CDR3 DNA reads as TGTGCCAGCAGTGAGGTGTACGAGCAGTACTTC. The chain is built from TRBV25-1 and TRBJ2-7; D unclear. Germline V lookup: CDR1 MGHDK, CDR2 SYGVNS. This CDR3 is 11 amino acids long. V gave up 3 bases and J gave up 4 bases, with 4 bases separating them.

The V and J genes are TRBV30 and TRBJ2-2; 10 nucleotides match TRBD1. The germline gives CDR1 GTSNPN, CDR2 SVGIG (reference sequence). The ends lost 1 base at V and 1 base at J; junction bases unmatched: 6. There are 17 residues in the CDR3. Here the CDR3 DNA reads TGTGCCTGGAGTGGCTCCGACAGGGGGCGGAACACCGGGGAGCTGTTTTTT. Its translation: CAWSGSDRGRNTGELFF.